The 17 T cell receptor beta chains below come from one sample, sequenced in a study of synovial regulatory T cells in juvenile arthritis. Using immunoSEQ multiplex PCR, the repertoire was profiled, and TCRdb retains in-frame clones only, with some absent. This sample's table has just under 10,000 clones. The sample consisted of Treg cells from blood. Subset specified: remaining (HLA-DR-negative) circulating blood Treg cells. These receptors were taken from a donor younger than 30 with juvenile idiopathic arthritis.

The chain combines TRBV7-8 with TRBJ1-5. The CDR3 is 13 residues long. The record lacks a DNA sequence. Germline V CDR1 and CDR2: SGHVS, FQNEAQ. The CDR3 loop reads CASSQGGGQPQHF.

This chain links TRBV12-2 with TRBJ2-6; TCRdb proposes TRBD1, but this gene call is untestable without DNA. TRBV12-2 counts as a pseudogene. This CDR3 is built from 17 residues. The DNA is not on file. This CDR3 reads CASRLANRGSGANVLTF.

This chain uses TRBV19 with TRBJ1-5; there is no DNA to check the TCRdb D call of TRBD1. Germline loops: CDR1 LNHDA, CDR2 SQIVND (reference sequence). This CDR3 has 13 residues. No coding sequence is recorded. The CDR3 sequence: CASGYDRVQPQHF.

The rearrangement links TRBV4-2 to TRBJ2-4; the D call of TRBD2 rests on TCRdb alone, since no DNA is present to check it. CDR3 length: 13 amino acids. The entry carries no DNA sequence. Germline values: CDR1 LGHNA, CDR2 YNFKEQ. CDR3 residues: CASSQVGGNIQYF.

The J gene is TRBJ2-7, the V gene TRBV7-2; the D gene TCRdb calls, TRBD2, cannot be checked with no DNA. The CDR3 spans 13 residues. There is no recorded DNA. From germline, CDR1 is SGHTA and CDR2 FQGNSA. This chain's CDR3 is CASSLARTYEQYF.

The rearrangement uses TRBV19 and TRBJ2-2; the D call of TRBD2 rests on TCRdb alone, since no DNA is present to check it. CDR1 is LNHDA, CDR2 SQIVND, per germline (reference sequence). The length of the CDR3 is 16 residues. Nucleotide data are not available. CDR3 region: CASRVTRALNTGELFF.

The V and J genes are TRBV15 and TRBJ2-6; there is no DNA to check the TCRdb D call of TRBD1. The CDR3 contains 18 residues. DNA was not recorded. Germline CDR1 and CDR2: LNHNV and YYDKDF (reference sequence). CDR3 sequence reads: CATSRAHGHFSGANVLTF.

The chain's CDR3 is CASSYSTGTYEQYF. V and J are TRBV6-5 and TRBJ2-7; absent DNA, TCRdb's TRBD2 call cannot be checked. The CDR3 sequence is 14 residues long. A DNA sequence was not provided. Germline lookup yields CDR1 MNHEY and CDR2 SVGAGI.

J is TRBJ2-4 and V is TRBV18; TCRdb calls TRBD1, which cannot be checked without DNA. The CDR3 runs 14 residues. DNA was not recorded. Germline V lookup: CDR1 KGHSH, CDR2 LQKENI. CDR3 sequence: CASSPGGSKNIQYF.

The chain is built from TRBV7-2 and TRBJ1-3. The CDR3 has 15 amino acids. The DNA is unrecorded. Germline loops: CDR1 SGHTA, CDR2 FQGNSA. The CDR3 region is CASSLAMGGGNTIYF.

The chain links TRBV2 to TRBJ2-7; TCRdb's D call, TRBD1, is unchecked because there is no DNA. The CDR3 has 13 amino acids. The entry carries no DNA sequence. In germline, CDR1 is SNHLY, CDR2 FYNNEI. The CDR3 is CASSVDRGPGQYF.

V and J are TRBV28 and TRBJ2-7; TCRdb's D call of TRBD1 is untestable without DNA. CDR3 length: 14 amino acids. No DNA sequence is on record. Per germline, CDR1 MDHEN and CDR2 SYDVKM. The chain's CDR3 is CASSTRYDSYEQYF.

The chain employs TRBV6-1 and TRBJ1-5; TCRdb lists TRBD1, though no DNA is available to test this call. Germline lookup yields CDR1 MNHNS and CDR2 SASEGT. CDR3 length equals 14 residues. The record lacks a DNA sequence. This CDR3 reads CASSNTGGNQPQHF.

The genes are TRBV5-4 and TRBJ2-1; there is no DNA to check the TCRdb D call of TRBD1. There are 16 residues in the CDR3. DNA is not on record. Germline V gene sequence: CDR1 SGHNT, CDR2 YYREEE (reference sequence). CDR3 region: CASSAQIRGTGNEQFF.

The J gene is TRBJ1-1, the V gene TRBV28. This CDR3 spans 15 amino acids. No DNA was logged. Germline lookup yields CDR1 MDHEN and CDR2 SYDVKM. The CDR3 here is CASSFISIAGAEAFF.

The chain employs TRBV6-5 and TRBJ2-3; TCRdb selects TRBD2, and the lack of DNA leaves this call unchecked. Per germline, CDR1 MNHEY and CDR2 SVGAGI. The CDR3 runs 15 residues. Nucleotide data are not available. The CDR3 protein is CASSYSRPYTDTQYF.

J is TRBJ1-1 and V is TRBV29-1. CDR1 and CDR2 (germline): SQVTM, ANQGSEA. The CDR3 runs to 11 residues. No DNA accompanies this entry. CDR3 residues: CSVRRNTEAFF.